This T cell receptor (beta chain) comes out of a study of blood T cells in healthy people across ages. Study results and caveats: No one knew whether donors had CMV, which possibly confounded expanded clonotype changes.

This clonotype was seen a few times. No antigen is known for it. Germline-derived CDR1 and CDR2 are DFQATT and SNEGSKA (reference sequence). The CDR3 is 16 amino acids. Trimming cost V 0 bases and J 2 bases; bases outside gene matches: 3. Primers used in a second PCR of about 7 to 12 cycles were a sample-barcoded 5' primer and a J-beta primer mix. Tags on each cDNA molecule came from a template-switch adaptor with 12 random nucleotides. Sequencing recovered at least 2.5 million CDR3-containing paired-end reads from each sample. TCRdb reprocessed the 5' RACE reads via MiXCR and lists one record per CDR3 protein. The profile shows 450,000 to 700,000 distinct CDR3 sequences, 25% to 30% of them singletons.

The receptor's source is a woman in her 70s in good health. The genes are TRBV20-1 and TRBJ2-1, with TRBD2 matching 11 bases. The sequenced sample consisted of blood. The CDR3 loop is CSARDLSGRAYNEQFF. The DNA of the CDR3 is TGCAGTGCTAGAGATCTTAGCGGGAGGGCCTACAATGAGCAGTTCTTC.